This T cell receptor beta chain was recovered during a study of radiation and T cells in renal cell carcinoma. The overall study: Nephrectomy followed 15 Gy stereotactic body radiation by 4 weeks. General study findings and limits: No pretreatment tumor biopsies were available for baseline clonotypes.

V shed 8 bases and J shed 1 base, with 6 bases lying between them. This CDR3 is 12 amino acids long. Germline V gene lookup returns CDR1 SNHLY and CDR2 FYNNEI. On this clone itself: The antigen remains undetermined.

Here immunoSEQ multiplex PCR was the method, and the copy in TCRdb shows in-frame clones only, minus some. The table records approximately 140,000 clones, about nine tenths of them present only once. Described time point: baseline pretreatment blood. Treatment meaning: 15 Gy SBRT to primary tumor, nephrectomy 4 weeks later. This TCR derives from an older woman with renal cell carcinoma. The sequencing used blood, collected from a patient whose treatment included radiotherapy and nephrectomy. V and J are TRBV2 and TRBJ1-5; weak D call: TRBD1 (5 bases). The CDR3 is CASRDSNQPQHF. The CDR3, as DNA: TGTGCCAGCCGGGACAGCAATCAGCCCCAGCATTTT. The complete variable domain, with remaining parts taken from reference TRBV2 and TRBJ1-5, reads EPEVTQTPSHQVTQMGQEVILRCVPISNHLYFYWYRQILGQKVEFLVSFYNNEISEKSEIFDDQFSVERPDGSNFTLKIRSTKLEDSAMYFCASRDSNQPQHFGDGTRLSIL.